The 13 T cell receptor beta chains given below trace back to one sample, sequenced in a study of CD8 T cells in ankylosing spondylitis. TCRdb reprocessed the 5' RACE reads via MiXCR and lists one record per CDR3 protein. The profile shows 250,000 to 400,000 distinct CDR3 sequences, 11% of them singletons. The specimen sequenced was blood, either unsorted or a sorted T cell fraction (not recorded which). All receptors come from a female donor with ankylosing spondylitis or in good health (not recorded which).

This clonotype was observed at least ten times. The DNA of the CDR3 is TGTGCCAGCAGTACCGGGACAGTTTTTTTGGAGCAGTTCTTC. It is translated as CASSTGTVFLEQFF. The chain employs TRBV6-1 and TRBJ2-1; 7 nucleotides match TRBD1. CDR1 is MNHNS, CDR2 SASEGT, per germline. The CDR3 has 14 amino acids. Trimming took 5 bases from V and 10 from J; bases not matched to a gene: 11.

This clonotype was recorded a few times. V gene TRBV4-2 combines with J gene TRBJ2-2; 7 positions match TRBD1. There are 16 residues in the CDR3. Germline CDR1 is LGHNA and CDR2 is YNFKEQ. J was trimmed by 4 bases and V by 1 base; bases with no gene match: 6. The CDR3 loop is CASSQADGQATGELFF. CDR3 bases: TGTGCCAGCAGCCAAGCAGACGGACAGGCCACCGGGGAGCTGTTTTTT.

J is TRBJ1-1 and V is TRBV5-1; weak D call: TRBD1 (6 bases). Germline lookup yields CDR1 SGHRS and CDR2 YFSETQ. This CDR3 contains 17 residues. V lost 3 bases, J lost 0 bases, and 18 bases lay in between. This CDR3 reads CASSSYLDSAMNTEAFF. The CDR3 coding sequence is TGCGCCAGCAGCTCTTATTTGGACAGCGCCATGAACACTGAAGCTTTCTTT.

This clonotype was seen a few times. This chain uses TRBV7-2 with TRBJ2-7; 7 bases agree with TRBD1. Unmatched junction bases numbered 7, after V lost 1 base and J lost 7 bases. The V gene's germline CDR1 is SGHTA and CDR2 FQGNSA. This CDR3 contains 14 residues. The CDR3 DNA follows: TGTGCCAGCAGCTTAGTCGAGGGGGCGGAAGAGCAGTACTTC. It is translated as CASSLVEGAEEQYF.

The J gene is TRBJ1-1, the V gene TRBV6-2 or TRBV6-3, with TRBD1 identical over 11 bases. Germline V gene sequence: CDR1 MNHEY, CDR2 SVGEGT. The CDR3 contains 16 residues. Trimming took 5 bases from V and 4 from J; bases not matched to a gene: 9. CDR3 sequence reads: CASSNPDRGPVTEAFF. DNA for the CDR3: TGTGCCAGCAGTAACCCGGACAGGGGGCCGGTCACTGAAGCTTTCTTT.

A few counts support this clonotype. Here the CDR3 DNA reads TGTGCCAGCAGTTTGGGGAGAGGTCGGGTCGGAAACGATGAGCAGTTCTTC. Translation: CASSLGRGRVGNDEQFF. This chain links TRBV6-2 or TRBV6-3 with TRBJ2-1, with D tentatively TRBD2 (5 bases). The CDR3 length is 17 residues. In germline, CDR1 is MNHEY, CDR2 SVGEGT. The germline V and J ends were trimmed by 4 bases and 8 bases, with 24 bases remaining between them.

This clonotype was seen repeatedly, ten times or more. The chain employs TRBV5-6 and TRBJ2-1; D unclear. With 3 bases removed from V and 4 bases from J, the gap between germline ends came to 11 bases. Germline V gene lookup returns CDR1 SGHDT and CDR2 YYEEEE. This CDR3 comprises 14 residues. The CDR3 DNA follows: TGTGCCAGCAGCTCGCGGAGCTTGTACAATGAGCAGTTCTTC. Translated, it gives CASSSRSLYNEQFF.

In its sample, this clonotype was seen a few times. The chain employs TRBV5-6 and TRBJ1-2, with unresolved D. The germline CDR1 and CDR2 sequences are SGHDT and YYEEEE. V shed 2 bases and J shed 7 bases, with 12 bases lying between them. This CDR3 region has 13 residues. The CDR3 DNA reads TGTGCCAGCAGCTTCGGGGTGGTAGGTGGCTACACCTTC. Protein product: CASSFGVVGGYTF.

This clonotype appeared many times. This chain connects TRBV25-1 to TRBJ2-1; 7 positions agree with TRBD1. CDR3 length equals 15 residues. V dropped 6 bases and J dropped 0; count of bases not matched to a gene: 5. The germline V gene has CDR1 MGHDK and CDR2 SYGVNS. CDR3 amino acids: CASSKQGSSYNEQFF. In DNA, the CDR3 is TGTGCCAGCAGCAAACAGGGGAGCTCCTACAATGAGCAGTTCTTC.

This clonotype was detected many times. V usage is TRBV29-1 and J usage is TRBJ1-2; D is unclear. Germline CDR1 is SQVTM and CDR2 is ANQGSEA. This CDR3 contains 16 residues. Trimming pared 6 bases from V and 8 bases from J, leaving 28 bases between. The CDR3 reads CSVARAEFQVGLGYTF. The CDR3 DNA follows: TGCAGCGTGGCGAGGGCAGAGTTCCAAGTAGGCCTCGGCTACACCTTC.

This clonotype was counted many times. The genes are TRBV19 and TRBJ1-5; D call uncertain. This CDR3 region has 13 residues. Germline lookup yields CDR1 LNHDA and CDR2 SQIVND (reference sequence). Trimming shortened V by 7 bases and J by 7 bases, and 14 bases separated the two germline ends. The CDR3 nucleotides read TGTGCCAGTACGGTATTTATGGGGCAGCCCCAGCATTTT. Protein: CASTVFMGQPQHF.

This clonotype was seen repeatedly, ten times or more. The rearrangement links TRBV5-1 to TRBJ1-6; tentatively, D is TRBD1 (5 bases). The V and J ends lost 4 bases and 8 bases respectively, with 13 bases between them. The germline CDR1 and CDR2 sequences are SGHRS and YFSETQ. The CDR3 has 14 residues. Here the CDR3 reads CASSPGELDSPLHF. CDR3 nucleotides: TGCGCCAGCAGCCCGGGGGAATTAGATTCACCCCTCCACTTT.

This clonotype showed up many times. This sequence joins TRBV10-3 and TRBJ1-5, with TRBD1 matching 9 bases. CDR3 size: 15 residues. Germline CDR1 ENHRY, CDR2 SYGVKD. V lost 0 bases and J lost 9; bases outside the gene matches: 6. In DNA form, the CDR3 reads TGTGCCATCAGTGAGTCAGGACAGGGGATGGTGCCCCAGCATTTT. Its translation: CAISESGQGMVPQHF.